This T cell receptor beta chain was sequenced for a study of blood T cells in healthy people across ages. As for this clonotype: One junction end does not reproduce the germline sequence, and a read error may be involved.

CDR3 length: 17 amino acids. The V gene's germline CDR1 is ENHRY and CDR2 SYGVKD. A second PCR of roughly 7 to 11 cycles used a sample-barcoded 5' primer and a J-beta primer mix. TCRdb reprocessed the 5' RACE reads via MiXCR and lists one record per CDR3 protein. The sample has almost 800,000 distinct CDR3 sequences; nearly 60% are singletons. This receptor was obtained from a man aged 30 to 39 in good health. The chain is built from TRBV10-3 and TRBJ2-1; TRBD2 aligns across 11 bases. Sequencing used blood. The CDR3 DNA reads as TGTGCCATCAGTGAGCCGAAAACGGGACTAGCGGTAAATGAGCAGTCCTTC. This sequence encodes CAISEPKTGLAVNEQSF.